These T cell receptor beta chains were read from a single sample in a study of cytomegalovirus exposure and HLA in healthy donors. The repertoire was sequenced with immunoSEQ multiplex PCR; TCRdb's copy has only in-frame clones and lacks some. This table has 120,000 or so clones, over 70% appearing once. Specimen: PBMCs. The receptors come from a woman aged 45-59 years in good health and CMV-seropositive. Each CDR3 is given with its conserved first and last residue. A D gene is named only where the DNA matches it firmly. Clone sizes are given selectively: once, few, many, or a class where the clone is expanded.

>few|TRBV5-1|.|TRBJ2-5
CATMIGGAEETQYF
TGCGCCACAATGATAGGCGGTGCAGAAGAGACCCAGTACTTC
>few|TRBV30|.|TRBJ1-2
CAWSAQTGHGYTF
TGTGCCTGGAGTGCCCAGACAGGCCATGGCTACACCTTC
>.|TRBV7-2|.|TRBJ2-7
CASREGSATGSYEQYF
TGTGCCAGCAGGGAGGGGAGCGCTACCGGCTCCTACGAGCAGTACTTC
>.|TRBV6-1|TRBD1|TRBJ2-7
CASSDGQGPEQYF
TGTGCCAGCAGTGACGGACAGGGGCCCGAGCAGTACTTC
>.|TRBV18|TRBD2|TRBJ2-3
CASSPASIGTSGRGDTQYF
TGTGCCAGCTCACCCGCTTCGATCGGGACTAGCGGGAGGGGCGATACGCAGTATTTT
>.|TRBV2|TRBD2|TRBJ2-7
CASSPWTSGYEQYF
TGTGCCAGCAGCCCCTGGACTAGCGGCTACGAGCAGTACTTC
>.|TRBV18|TRBD1|TRBJ2-5
CASSPFGTGQETQYF
TGTGCCAGCTCACCGTTCGGGACAGGCCAAGAGACCCAGTACTTC
>few|TRBV5-4|.|TRBJ1-6
CASSLNRVGSPLHF
TGTGCCAGCAGCTTGAACAGGGTTGGCTCACCCCTCCACTTT
>.|TRBV6-6|TRBD2|TRBJ2-3
CASSLSGVADTQYF
TGTGCCAGCAGCCTTAGCGGGGTCGCAGATACGCAGTATTTT
>few|TRBV7-8|TRBD2|TRBJ2-1
CASSGLAGAYNEQFF
TGTGCCAGCAGCGGACTAGCGGGGGCCTACAATGAGCAGTTCTTC
>.|TRBV9|TRBD1|TRBJ1-6
CASSVGGQGNSPLHF
TGTGCCAGCAGCGTAGGGGGACAGGGGAATTCACCCCTCCACTTT
>.|TRBV6-4|TRBD2|TRBJ2-1
CASSDLAGDFDEQFF
TGTGCCAGCAGTGATCTAGCGGGAGATTTCGATGAGCAGTTCTTC
>.|TRBV4-1|.|TRBJ2-1
CATRWSGQAYNEQFF
TGCGCCACCCGATGGAGCGGGCAAGCCTACAATGAGCAGTTCTTC
>.|TRBV7-9|.|TRBJ2-6
CASSPRQETANVLTF
TGTGCCAGCAGCCCGCGACAGGAAACGGCCAACGTCCTGACTTTC
>.|TRBV5-1|.|TRBJ1-2
CASSLGQDNYGYTF
TGCGCCAGCAGCTTGGGACAGGATAACTATGGCTACACCTTC
>.|TRBV21-1|.|TRBJ1-2
CASSVTGGVKGYTF
TGTGCCAGCAGCGTTACAGGGGGCGTGAAGGGCTACACCTTC
>.|TRBV11-2|.|TRBJ1-2
CASSPPGLGYGYTF
TGTGCCAGCAGCCCACCAGGGTTAGGCTATGGCTACACCTTC
>.|TRBV28|TRBD2|TRBJ2-1
CASSFRRTSTLEQFF
TGTGCCAGCAGTTTCCGTCGGACTAGTACCCTTGAGCAGTTCTTC
>.|TRBV2|.|TRBJ2-5
CASSNQGLKETQYF
TGTGCCAGCAGCAACCAGGGCCTTAAAGAGACCCAGTACTTC
>.|TRBV5-1|.|TRBJ1-6
CASSHSYNSPLHF
TGCGCCAGCAGCCACTCCTATAATTCACCCCTCCACTTT
>.|TRBV13|.|TRBJ1-4
CASSLGYGSSEKLFF
TGTGCCAGCAGCTTAGGCTACGGGAGTAGTGAAAAACTGTTTTTT
>few|TRBV11-2|.|TRBJ2-7
CASSLDLQLYEQYF
TGTGCCAGCAGCTTAGATCTACAGCTCTACGAGCAGTACTTC
>.|TRBV28|.|TRBJ1-4
CASSFSLAREKLFF
TGTGCCAGCAGTTTTAGTTTGGCGCGGGAAAAACTGTTTTTT
>few|TRBV4-2|.|TRBJ1-1
CASRNYLGNTEAFF
TGTGCCAGCCGAAACTACCTCGGGAACACTGAAGCTTTCTTT
>.|TRBV11-2|.|TRBJ2-1
CASRDSSVPNEQFF
TGTGCCAGCAGAGACTCCTCGGTCCCTAATGAGCAGTTCTTC
>.|TRBV12-5|.|TRBJ2-1
CASAELYNEQFF
TGTGCTAGTGCCGAACTCTACAATGAGCAGTTCTTC
>once|TRBV27|.|TRBJ1-6
CASSSAQGKGSPLHF
TGTGCCAGCAGTTCGGCCCAGGGGAAAGGTTCACCCCTCCACTTT
>many|TRBV6-1|.|TRBJ1-1
CASSVYSEAFF
TGTGCCAGCAGTGTCTACAGTGAAGCTTTCTTT
>.|TRBV6-5|.|TRBJ1-1
CASSYRGRDTEAFF
TGTGCCAGCAGTTACAGAGGCAGGGACACTGAAGCTTTCTTT
>once|TRBV2|.|TRBJ2-1
CASKGQAVHEQFF
TGTGCCAGCAAGGGCCAAGCGGTCCATGAGCAGTTCTTC
>few|TRBV19|.|TRBJ2-3
CASMTRTDTQYF
TGTGCCAGTATGACTAGAACAGATACGCAGTATTTT
>few|TRBV30|.|TRBJ1-1
CAWARRRRAIIMNTEAFF
TGTGCCTGGGCCCGGAGGCGGAGGGCCATAATCATGAACACTGAAGCTTTCTTT
>once|TRBV11-3|.|TRBJ1-5
CASSAGINQPQHF
TGTGCCAGCAGCGCAGGGATAAATCAGCCCCAGCATTTT
>.|TRBV4-3|.|TRBJ2-3
CASSQLHDGLGDKWNF
TGCGCCAGCAGCCAGCTACATGATGGTTTGGGGGACAAATGGAATTTT
>.|TRBV29-1|TRBD1|TRBJ2-7
CSVGDRGCEQYF
TGCAGCGTGGGGGACAGGGGGTGCGAGCAGTACTTC
>.|TRBV7-2|.|TRBJ2-6
CASSLVPVSGANVLTF
TGTGCCAGCAGCTTAGTTCCGGTCTCTGGGGCCAACGTCCTGACTTTC
>.|TRBV4-1|TRBD2|TRBJ2-3
CASSQEGEGLPDTQYF
TGCGCCAGCAGCCAAGAAGGGGAGGGATTGCCAGATACGCAGTATTTT
>.|TRBV7-8|TRBD2|TRBJ2-1
CASSLSPSGGAINEQFF
TGTGCCAGCAGCCTCTCCCCGAGCGGGGGGGCCATCAATGAGCAGTTCTTC
>.|TRBV30|.|TRBJ2-2
CAWSKGDEATGELFF
TGTGCCTGGAGTAAGGGGGACGAGGCAACCGGGGAGCTGTTTTTT
>.|TRBV9|.|TRBJ1-2
CASSVGGGYGYTF
TGTGCCAGCAGCGTAGGGGGCGGCTATGGCTACACCTTC
>.|TRBV7-2|TRBD2|TRBJ2-1
CASSPSGSSYNEQFF
TGTGCCAGCAGCCCGAGCGGGAGCTCCTACAATGAGCAGTTCTTC
>.|TRBV6-5|.|TRBJ2-7
CASSYGPSGYEQYF
TGTGCCAGCAGTTACGGGCCTTCAGGATACGAGCAGTACTTC
>.|TRBV11-2|TRBD2|TRBJ2-1
CASSSPPGGRGHEQFF
TGTGCCAGCAGCTCCCCTCCCGGCGGGAGGGGTCATGAGCAGTTCTTC
>.|TRBV5-6|TRBD2|TRBJ2-5
CASSFRLAGGGIETQYF
TGTGCCAGCAGCTTCCGACTAGCGGGAGGAGGTATAGAGACCCAGTACTTC
>.|TRBV2|.|TRBJ2-1
CASTRQVWNNEQFF
TGTGCCAGCACCAGACAGGTTTGGAACAATGAGCAGTTCTTC
>.|TRBV6-5|.|TRBJ1-2
CASSYSTHINYGYTF
TGTGCCAGCAGTTACTCGACACACATTAACTATGGCTACACCTTC
>.|TRBV11-2|TRBD2|TRBJ2-3
CASSRLAGAQYF
TGTGCCAGCAGCAGACTAGCGGGCGCGCAGTATTTT
>.|TRBV29-1|TRBD1|TRBJ1-2
CSVDRGQGYGYTF
TGCAGCGTTGACAGGGGGCAGGGCTATGGCTACACCTTC
>.|TRBV13|.|TRBJ1-1
CASSLGPAEAFF
TGTGCCAGCAGCTTAGGTCCCGCTGAAGCTTTCTTT
>few|TRBV7-3|TRBD2|TRBJ2-1
CASRPTSGRYNEQFF
TGTGCCAGCAGACCCACTAGCGGGCGTTACAATGAGCAGTTCTTC
>.|TRBV6-1|TRBD2|TRBJ2-4
CASSRRAGGQEIQYF
TGTGCCAGCAGTCGTCGGGCGGGAGGGCAGGAGATTCAGTACTTC
>.|TRBV4-2|.|TRBJ1-1
CASSQHGGNTEAFF
TGTGCCAGCAGCCAACACGGAGGGAACACTGAAGCTTTCTTT
>.|TRBV11-2|.|TRBJ2-7
CASSPLEHEQYF
TGTGCCAGCAGCCCCTTAGAACACGAGCAGTACTTC
>.|TRBV7-8|TRBD1|TRBJ1-3
CASSISSGQGSGNTIYF
TGTGCCAGCAGCATTAGTTCGGGACAGGGCTCTGGAAACACCATATATTTT
>.|TRBV6-6|.|TRBJ2-7
CASRIGTHYEQYF
TGTGCCAGCAGGATCGGGACACACTACGAGCAGTACTTC